One and the same sample provided the 20 T cell receptor beta chains below, sequenced in a study of OX40 agonist ivuxolimab in advanced cancers. To prepare the library, the immunoSEQ multiplex PCR assay was applied. TCRdb mirrors the immuneACCESS table, restricted to in-frame sequences. Some clones are absent from its copies; in checked studies, under half trace to an unresolved V gene, and the reason for the others is unknown. This sample has under 50,000 clones in its table, and 85% to 90% of those were observed once. The ten largest account for 25% to 40% of the sample. Material: CD4+ or CD8+ T cells sorted from blood, obtained in a trial of the OX40 agonist ivuxolimab. The receptors here all came from an adult with an advanced solid tumor such as melanoma, head and neck, liver or kidney cancer.

This sequence joins TRBV19 and TRBJ2-1; D gene unclear. V lost 8 bases and J 0 bases, leaving 8 bases between the germline ends. CDR3 length: 13 amino acids. Germline CDR1 LNHDA, CDR2 SQIVND (reference sequence). Here the CDR3 reads CASEESSYNEQFF. CDR3 nucleotide sequence: TGTGCCAGTGAAGAGAGCTCCTACAATGAGCAGTTCTTC.

This chain connects TRBV5-6 to TRBJ2-7; TRBD2 matches at 9 bases. CDR3 length equals 17 residues. In germline, CDR1 is SGHDT, CDR2 YYEEEE. The V segment lost 1 base and the J segment 3 bases; nucleotides outside the gene matches: 11. This chain's CDR3 is CASSLIRASGDFYEQYF. CDR3 sequence (DNA): TGTGCCAGCAGCTTGATCCGGGCTAGCGGGGATTTCTACGAGCAGTACTTC.

The chain links TRBV7-9 to TRBJ1-5, with 10 bases identical to TRBD1. V was clipped by 1 base and J by 2 bases; unmatched bases: 5. The CDR3 extends over 17 amino acids. CDR1 SEHNR and CDR2 FQNEAQ come from the germline V gene (reference sequence). CDR3 in amino acids: CASSLEGDRGGNQPQHF. The DNA of the CDR3 is TGTGCCAGCAGCTTAGAAGGGGACAGGGGAGGCAATCAGCCCCAGCATTTT.

The chain couples TRBV19 to TRBJ1-1, with 8 bases aligning to TRBD1. V lost 1 base to trimming and J lost 1 base; unmatched junction nucleotides: 2. The germline CDR1 and CDR2 sequences are LNHDA and SQIVND (reference sequence). This CDR3 region has 15 residues. CDR3 in DNA: TGTGCCAGTAGTATAGGAGGACAGGGGAACACTGAAGCTTTCTTT. Amino acids: CASSIGGQGNTEAFF.

This clone was seen a handful of times. The chain uses TRBV7-8 and TRBJ1-2, with D tentatively TRBD1 (5 bases). The CDR3 length is 13 residues. Trimming took off 3 bases at V and 3 bases at J, with 8 bases between the two ends. Germline V gene data show CDR1 as SGHVS and CDR2 as FQNEAQ. The CDR3, as DNA: TGTGCCAGCAGCTTTTGGGGGGACTATGGCTACACCTTC. Translating it yields CASSFWGDYGYTF.

The CDR3: CASSLGPDLAKNIQYF. In nucleotides, the CDR3 is TGTGCCAGCAGCTTAGGGCCGGACCTAGCCAAAAACATTCAGTACTTC. V and J are TRBV7-8 and TRBJ2-4; D gene ambiguous. This CDR3 has 16 amino acids. From germline, CDR1 is SGHVS and CDR2 FQNEAQ. The V end was cut by 1 base, the J end by 0 bases, with 10 bases between.

The chain is built from TRBV5-1 and TRBJ2-7; 7 nucleotides match TRBD2. The V segment lost 7 bases and the J segment 3 bases; nucleotides outside the gene matches: 10. This CDR3 is built from 14 residues. Per germline, CDR1 SGHRS and CDR2 YFSETQ. The CDR3 is CASARGLADYEQYF. The CDR3 DNA reads as TGCGCCAGCGCCCGCGGGCTAGCGGACTACGAGCAGTACTTC.

This clone was observed a single time. The chain combines TRBV6-5 with TRBJ2-7; 10 bases match TRBD2. With V trimmed by 0 bases and J by 1 base, 3 bases remained unmatched. This CDR3 is built from 16 residues. CDR1 MNHEY and CDR2 SVGAGI come from the germline V gene. The chain's CDR3 is CASSYSELAGSYEQYF. The CDR3 bases are TGTGCCAGCAGTTACTCGGAACTAGCGGGGTCCTACGAGCAGTACTTC.

The chain joins TRBV14 to TRBJ2-7; D gene ambiguous. Germline V gives CDR1 SGHDN, CDR2 FVKESK. Trimming left V 0 bases short and J 4 bases short, with 7 bases between. The CDR3 totals 13 residues. In DNA form, the CDR3 reads TGTGCCAGCAGCCAAGACCTAGGGTACGAGCAGTACTTC. This codes for CASSQDLGYEQYF.

V gene TRBV2 combines with J gene TRBJ2-5, with D uncertain. V dropped 4 bases and J dropped 0 bases, with 3 bases sitting between them. The CDR3 has 12 amino acids. Germline V CDR1 and CDR2: SNHLY, FYNNEI. CDR3: CASSGDQETQYF. DNA of the CDR3: TGTGCCAGCAGTGGGGACCAAGAGACCCAGTACTTC.

The CDR3 bases are TGTGCCAGCAGTTACGGCCGGGCCGGCTACGAGCAGTACTTC. Its protein product is CASSYGRAGYEQYF. This sequence joins TRBV6-5 and TRBJ2-7; D remains ambiguous. The CDR3 is 14 amino acids. Trimming cost V 2 bases and J 3 bases, with 11 bases left between them. Germline CDR1 MNHEY, CDR2 SVGAGI.

The chain carries TRBV6-6 and TRBJ2-7; perhaps TRBD1 as D (6 bases). Germline assignment: CDR1 MNHNY and CDR2 SVGAGI (reference sequence). This CDR3 region has 14 residues. V lost 0 bases, J lost 5 bases, and 11 bases lay in between. This CDR3 is CASSYSRQDHEQYF. In DNA form, the CDR3 reads TGTGCCAGCAGTTACTCCAGACAGGACCACGAGCAGTACTTC.

Only a few counts were recorded for this clone. V gene TRBV7-9 combines with J gene TRBJ2-5, with D perhaps matching TRBD1 or TRBD2 (6 bases each). Germline V CDR1 and CDR2: SEHNR, FQNEAQ (reference sequence). Deletions cut 3 bases from V and 5 bases from J, with 13 bases between. The CDR3 covers 14 residues. The CDR3: CASSFGGTWETQYF. The CDR3 nucleotides read TGTGCCAGCAGCTTTGGGGGGACATGGGAGACCCAGTACTTC.

The chain employs TRBV7-9 and TRBJ2-2; D is ambiguous. There are 15 residues in the CDR3. Per the germline V gene, CDR1 is SEHNR and CDR2 is FQNEAQ (reference sequence). The V gene lost 7 bases and the J gene lost 4 bases, with 16 bases spanning the gap. As DNA, the CDR3 is TGTGCCAGCATCCATTCTAGGATAGCCACCGGGGAGCTGTTTTTT. Amino acid sequence: CASIHSRIATGELFF.

This chain uses TRBV9 with TRBJ1-1; D is ambiguous. CDR3 length: 13 residues. Trimming removed 0 bases from V and 6 bases from J, with 9 bases in between. Germline loops: CDR1 SGDLS, CDR2 YYNGEE. CDR3 bases: TGTGCCAGCAGCGTAGCATTAGGCGCTGAAGCTTTCTTT. The encoded protein is CASSVALGAEAFF.

This sequence joins TRBV19 and TRBJ1-2; TRBD1 agrees at 8 bases. Germline values: CDR1 LNHDA, CDR2 SQIVND (reference sequence). The trim removed 3 bases at V and 3 bases at J, leaving 3 bases unmatched. The CDR3 extends over 14 amino acids. The CDR3 spells CASSMQGAYYGYTF. CDR3 DNA: TGTGCCAGTAGTATGCAGGGGGCGTACTATGGCTACACCTTC.

This clone was picked up a small number of times. The chain combines TRBV19 with TRBJ1-5; D might be TRBD1 (6 bases). Trimming shortened V by 3 bases and J by 5 bases, and 14 bases separated the two germline ends. The CDR3 contains 15 residues. Germline CDR1 is LNHDA and CDR2 is SQIVND (reference sequence). The CDR3 spells CASSIGTRTDQPQHF. The DNA for the CDR3 is TGTGCCAGTAGTATCGGGACACGTACAGATCAGCCCCAGCATTTT.

The V and J genes are TRBV28 and TRBJ2-1, with 11 nucleotides matching TRBD2. The CDR3 has 17 amino acids. J lost 9 bases, V lost 5 bases, and 15 bases had no gene match. Germline assignment: CDR1 MDHEN and CDR2 SYDVKM. CDR3 loop: CASSLAGGNIIKGEQFF. In DNA, the CDR3 is TGTGCCAGCAGTCTAGCGGGAGGAAACATCATCAAGGGTGAGCAGTTCTTC.

The rearrangement joins TRBV2 to TRBJ1-3, with unresolved D. Trimming removed 8 bases at V and 0 bases at J, with 11 bases between. Germline loops: CDR1 SNHLY, CDR2 FYNNEI. The CDR3 covers 14 residues. CDR3: CASLEGTSGNTIYF. CDR3 bases: TGTGCCAGCCTTGAGGGTACCTCTGGAAACACCATATATTTT.

V gene TRBV19 combines with J gene TRBJ1-6; maybe TRBD1 (5 bases). The V and J ends lost 7 bases and 9 bases respectively, with 10 bases between them. This CDR3 has 12 residues. Germline CDR1 is LNHDA and CDR2 is SQIVND (reference sequence). The CDR3 sequence: CASTTGGSPLHF. The CDR3 nucleotides read TGTGCCAGTACCACGGGGGGTTCACCCCTCCACTTT. The full variable domain, in which reference TRBV19 and TRBJ1-6 provide the parts outside the CDR3, is DGGITQSPKYLFRKEGQNVTLSCEQNLNHDAMYWYRQDPGQGLRLIYYSQIVNDFQKGDIAEGYSVSREKKESFPLTVTSAQKNPTAFYLCASTTGGSPLHFGNGTRLTVT.